This T cell receptor delta chain was captured by sequencing in a study of gamma-delta chains in newborns, infants, children. Across the whole study: Polyclonal expansion of innate γδ T cells after birth follows microbial exposure.

Germline loops: CDR1 GEAIGNYY, CDR2 EKD. V lost 0 bases to trimming and J lost 2 bases, with 13 bases between them. This CDR3 contains 18 residues. TCRdb reapplied CATT to the reads. The sample lists about 5,500 delta-chain clones, 0.4% to 0.45% seen once, with around 15% in the top ten. A few counts support this clone. The mismatch at residue 7 between this DNA's translation and the TCRdb protein of a much larger clone likely reflects a read error; the protein shown is translated from the DNA. The rearrangement uses TRDV2 and TRDJ3, with D perhaps TRDD3 (5 bases). The material sequenced was blood. This TCR came from a child who was a newborn, infant or young child, either healthy, febrile or measles-vaccinated (not recorded which). The DNA for the CDR3 is TGTGCCTGTGACACCGGGGGTACGCGTACCTGGGACACCCGACAGATGTTTTTC. This translates into CACDTGGTRTWDTRQMFF.